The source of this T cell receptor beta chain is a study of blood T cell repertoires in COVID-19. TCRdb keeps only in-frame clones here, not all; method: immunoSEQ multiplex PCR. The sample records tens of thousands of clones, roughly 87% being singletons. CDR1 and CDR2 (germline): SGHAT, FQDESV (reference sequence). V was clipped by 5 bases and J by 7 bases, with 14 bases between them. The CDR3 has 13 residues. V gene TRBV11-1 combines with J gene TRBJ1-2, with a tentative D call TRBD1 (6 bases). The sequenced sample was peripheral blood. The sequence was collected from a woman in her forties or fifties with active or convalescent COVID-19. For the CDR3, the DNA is TGTGCCAGCAGCCCCGAGGTCAGGGGTGGCTACACCTTC. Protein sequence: CASSPEVRGGYTF.